Listed here is a single TCR beta chain. Its antigen is unknown. No conserved phenylalanine or tryptophan ends this CDR3, so it is likely a read error. This CDR3 spans 16 amino acids. The germline CDR1 and CDR2 sequences are SGHAT and FQNNGV. The junction had 13 bases not matched to a gene; V was cut back by 3 bases and J by 9 bases. The source of the sample is a study of tumor and adjacent non-tumor tissue in lung cancer. The study's findings and limits: Significantly higher TCR diversity was found in tumor than normal lung.

A modified ARM-PCR protocol with three rounds of nested PCR amplified TCRbeta. TCRdb used MiXCR to reprocess the multiplex PCR reads, holding one entry per CDR3 protein. The sample lists 94,000 or so distinct CDR3 sequences, around three quarters occurring once. This sample's RNA came from whole unsorted tissue. More than 3 cm separated this lung sample from the edge of the tumor. The sample consisted of distant non-tumor lung tissue. This rearrangement joins TRBV11-2 to TRBJ2-1; the match to TRBD1 covers 8 bases. This TCR was recovered from a woman aged 45 to 65 with non-small cell lung cancer. Here the CDR3 DNA reads TGTGCCAGCAGCTTGGAACCTGGACAGGGATTCATTGAGCAGTTCTTA. Protein product: CASSLEPGQGFIEQFL.